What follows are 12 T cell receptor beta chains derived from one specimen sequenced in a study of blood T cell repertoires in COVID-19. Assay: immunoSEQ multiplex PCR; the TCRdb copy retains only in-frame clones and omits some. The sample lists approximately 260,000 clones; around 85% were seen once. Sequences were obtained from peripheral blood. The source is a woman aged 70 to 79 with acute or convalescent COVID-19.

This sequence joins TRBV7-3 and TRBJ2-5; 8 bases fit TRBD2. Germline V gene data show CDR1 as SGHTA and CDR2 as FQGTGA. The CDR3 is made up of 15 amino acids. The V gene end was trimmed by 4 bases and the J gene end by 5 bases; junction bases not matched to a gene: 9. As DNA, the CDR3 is TGTGCCAGCAGCTACGGGGGGGCCTTCCGGGAGACCCAGTACTTC. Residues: CASSYGGAFRETQYF.

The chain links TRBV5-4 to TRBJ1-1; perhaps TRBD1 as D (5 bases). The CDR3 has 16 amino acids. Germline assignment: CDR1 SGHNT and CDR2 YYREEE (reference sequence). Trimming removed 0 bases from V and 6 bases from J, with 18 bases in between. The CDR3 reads CASSLVRWGASPEAFF. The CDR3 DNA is TGTGCCAGCAGCTTGGTTAGGTGGGGCGCGAGCCCTGAAGCTTTCTTT. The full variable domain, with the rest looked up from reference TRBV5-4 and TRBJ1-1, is ETGVTQSPTHLIKTRGQQVTLRCSSQSGHNTVSWYQQALGQGPQFIFQYYREEENGRGNFPPRFSGLQFPNYSSELNVNALELDDSALYLCASSLVRWGASPEAFFGQGTRLTVV.

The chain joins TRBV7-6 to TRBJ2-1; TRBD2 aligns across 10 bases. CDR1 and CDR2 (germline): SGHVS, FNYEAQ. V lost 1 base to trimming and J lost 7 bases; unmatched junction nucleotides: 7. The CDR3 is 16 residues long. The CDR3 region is CASSLVSSGGRNEQFF. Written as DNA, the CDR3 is TGTGCCAGCAGCTTAGTGAGTAGCGGGGGGAGGAATGAGCAGTTCTTC.

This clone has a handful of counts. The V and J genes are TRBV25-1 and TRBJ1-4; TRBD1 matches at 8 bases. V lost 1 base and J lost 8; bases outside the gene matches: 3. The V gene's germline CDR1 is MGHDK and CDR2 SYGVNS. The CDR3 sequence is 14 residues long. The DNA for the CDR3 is TGTGCCAGCAGTGAATTTGGACAGGGCGAAAAACTGTTTTTT. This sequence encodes CASSEFGQGEKLFF.

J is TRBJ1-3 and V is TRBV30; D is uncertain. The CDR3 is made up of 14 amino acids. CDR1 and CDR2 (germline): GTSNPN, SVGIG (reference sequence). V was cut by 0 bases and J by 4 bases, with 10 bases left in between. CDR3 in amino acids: CAWSVRGIGNTIYF. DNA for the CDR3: TGTGCCTGGAGTGTACGAGGGATCGGAAACACCATATATTTT.

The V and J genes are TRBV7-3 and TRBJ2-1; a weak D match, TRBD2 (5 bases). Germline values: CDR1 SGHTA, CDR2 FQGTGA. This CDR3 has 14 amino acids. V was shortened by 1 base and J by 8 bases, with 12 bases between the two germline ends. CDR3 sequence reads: CASSLKPVSDEQFF. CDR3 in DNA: TGTGCCAGCAGCTTAAAACCGGTTAGCGATGAGCAGTTCTTC.

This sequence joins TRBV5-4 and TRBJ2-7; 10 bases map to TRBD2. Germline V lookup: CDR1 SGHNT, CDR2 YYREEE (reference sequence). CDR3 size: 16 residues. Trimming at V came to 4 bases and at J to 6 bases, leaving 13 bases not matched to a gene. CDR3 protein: CASSPVRAGGPGEQYF. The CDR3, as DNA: TGTGCCAGCAGCCCCGTCCGAGCGGGGGGGCCCGGCGAGCAGTACTTC.

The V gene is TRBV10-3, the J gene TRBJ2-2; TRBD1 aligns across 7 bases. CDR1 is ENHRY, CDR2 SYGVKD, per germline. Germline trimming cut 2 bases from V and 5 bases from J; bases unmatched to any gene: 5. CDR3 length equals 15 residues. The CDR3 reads CAISELGRGTGELFF. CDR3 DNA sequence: TGTGCCATCAGTGAGCTCGGCAGGGGGACCGGGGAGCTGTTTTTT.

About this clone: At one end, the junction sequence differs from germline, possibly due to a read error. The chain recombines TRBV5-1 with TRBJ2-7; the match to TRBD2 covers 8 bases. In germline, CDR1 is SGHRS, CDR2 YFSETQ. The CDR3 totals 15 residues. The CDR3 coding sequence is TGCGCCCGCAGCTGGGGGCCGGGGGGGATGAACGAGCAGTACTTC. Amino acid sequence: CARSWGPGGMNEQYF.

For the CDR3, the DNA is TGTGCCGGGCGGTACAGGGAGGGAAACTATGGCTACACCTTC. This codes for CAGRYREGNYGYTF. V is TRBV5-4 and J is TRBJ1-2, with a weak D call TRBD1 (6 bases). V lost 10 bases and J lost 2, with 18 bases in between. The CDR3 runs to 14 residues. Germline V CDR1 and CDR2: SGHNT, YYREEE (reference sequence).

CDR3 loop: CASINTAGGPDTQYF. For the CDR3, the DNA is TGTGCCAGTATAAATACGGCGGGGGGGCCAGATACGCAGTATTTT. The J gene is TRBJ2-3, the V gene TRBV19; TRBD2 matches at 9 bases. Germline values: CDR1 LNHDA, CDR2 SQIVND (reference sequence). V shed 7 bases, J shed 4 bases, and the junction held 9 bases outside the gene matches. This CDR3 has 15 amino acids.

The CDR3 loop is CASSPDYPEQFF. In DNA form, the CDR3 reads TGTGCCAGCAGTCCCGACTACCCTGAGCAGTTCTTC. This chain links TRBV12-3 or TRBV12-4 with TRBJ2-1; weak D call: TRBD2 (5 bases). V was pared by 5 bases and J by 9 bases, with 11 bases between. The CDR3 sequence is 12 residues long.